The rows below give T cell receptor beta chains drawn from one sample of a study of breast tumors, draining lymph nodes, adjacent tissues. TCRdb re-analysed the multiplex PCR reads in MiXCR, keeping a single row per CDR3 protein. The sample shows roughly 260,000 distinct CDR3 sequences, around 31% of them seen only once. Sequencing input: axillary lymph node tissue. The receptor source for this set is a female donor with breast cancer. Some clones in this sample may be carry-over from other donors' samples. Each CDR3 is given with its conserved first and last residue. A D gene is named only where the DNA matches it firmly. Part of the rows lack a size; the others show once, few, many or a class for expanded clones.

d_gene	v_gene	j_gene	abundance	CDR3nt	CDR3aa
-	TRBV5-4	TRBJ2-4	-	TGTGCCAGCAGCTTGGACCTCGGGAGCGGAAACATTCAGTACTTC	CASSLDLGSGNIQYF
-	TRBV12-3/TRBV12-4	TRBJ1-3	many	TGTGCCAGCAGTTTAGGAGGGGAAGCTGGAAACACCATATATTTT	CASSLGGEAGNTIYF
TRBD1	TRBV19	TRBJ1-4	-	TGTGCCAGTAGTACGACAGGGGGCTTCCAGTTTTTT	CASSTTGGFQFF
-	TRBV20-1	TRBJ1-6	-	TGCAGTGCTCCGGGAAGCTCCTATAATTCACCCCTCCACTTT	CSAPGSSYNSPLHF
-	TRBV7-3	TRBJ1-2	-	TGTGCCAGCAGCAACGGGGTGACTGGAAACACCTTC	CASSNGVTGNTF
TRBD2	TRBV24-1	TRBJ2-5	many	TGTGCCACCAGTGATCCAGCCCCGGGACTAGCGAAAGAGACCCAGTACTTC	CATSDPAPGLAKETQYF
-	TRBV4-1	TRBJ2-1	once	TGCGCCAGCAGCCCCGGGACCCGAGGGACCTACAATGAGCAGTCCTTC	CASSPGTRGTYNEQSF
-	TRBV7-6	TRBJ2-5	many	TGTGCCAGCAGCTTACTAGTCGGAGGGGGTCAAGAGACCCAGTACTTC	CASSLLVGGGQETQYF
-	TRBV20-1	TRBJ2-4	once	TGCAGTGCCACACTAGCAAATAAAAACATTCGGTACTTC	CSATLANKNIRYF
-	TRBV4-2	TRBJ2-4	few	TGTGCCAGCAGCCAAGACCTAGGGGGAATAGCCAAAAACATTCAGTACTTC	CASSQDLGGIAKNIQYF
-	TRBV29-1	TRBJ1-6	-	TGCAGCGTTGCTAGCGGACTTAATTCACCCCTCCACTTT	CSVASGLNSPLHF
-	TRBV7-2	TRBJ2-7	-	TGTGCCAGCAGCTTAGGCCTAGCTCGGGGAGGAGTCTACGAGCAGTACTTC	CASSLGLARGGVYEQYF
TRBD2	TRBV4-2	TRBJ2-7	many	TGTGCCAGCAGTCGCCAAGATGGGCCCGGGACTAGCGGGACCTCCTACGAGCAGTACTTC	CASSRQDGPGTSGTSYEQYF
TRBD1	TRBV29-1	TRBJ2-7	many	TGCAGCGGACTGAGGACAGGCGGCGAGCAGTACTTC	CSGLRTGGEQYF
-	TRBV5-4	TRBJ2-3	many	TGTGCCAGCAGATCCCGGTCCGGCACAGATACGCAGTATTTT	CASRSRSGTDTQYF
-	TRBV13	TRBJ2-7	few	TGTGCCAGCAGCTCACCCTTCTACGAGCAGTACTTC	CASSSPFYEQYF
TRBD1	TRBV19	TRBJ1-5	many	TGTGCCAGTAGTTACAGGGGGCGGGATCAGCCCCAGCATTTT	CASSYRGRDQPQHF
-	TRBV6-5	TRBJ2-5	many	TGTGCCAGCAGGCCTCTCTACCAAGAGACCCAGTACTTC	CASRPLYQETQYF
TRBD2	TRBV2	TRBJ2-1	-	TGTGCCAGCTTGGGACAGGGGACTAGCGGGGGAAGGCCCCACAATGAGCAGTTCTTC	CASLGQGTSGGRPHNEQFF
-	TRBV5-1	TRBJ1-6	many	TGCGCCAGCAGCTTGGGCAGGGTGGATGATTCACCCCTCCACTTT	CASSLGRVDDSPLHF
-	TRBV15	TRBJ2-3	many	TGTGCCACCAGCAGAGCATCGCGCGGGGTTTTTGCAGATCCGCAGTATTTT	CATSRASRGVFADPQYF
-	TRBV6-5	TRBJ1-3	many	TGTGCCAGCAGTTACTTCGACTCCCCAGGAAACACCATATATTTT	CASSYFDSPGNTIYF
-	TRBV5-4	TRBJ1-5	once	TGTGCCAGCAGCCATGACAGTGGCCCCAATCAGCCCCAGCATTTT	CASSHDSGPNQPQHF
-	TRBV10-3	TRBJ1-5	-	TGTGCCATCGGGACTAGCGGGAAAGGTGACCAGCATTTT	CAIGTSGKGDQHF
-	TRBV12-3/TRBV12-4	TRBJ2-3	many	TGTGCCAGCAGTTTGACCCACAGCACAGATACGCAGTATTTT	CASSLTHSTDTQYF
TRBD1	TRBV7-6	TRBJ1-1	-	TGTGCCAGCAGCCACGGGACAGAGAACACTGAAGCTTTCTTT	CASSHGTENTEAFF
TRBD2	TRBV5-1	TRBJ2-1	few	TGCGCCAGCAGTTCGATTTCGGGCGGGGGCTCCTACAATGAGCAGTTCTTC	CASSSISGGGSYNEQFF
-	TRBV5-1	TRBJ2-7	many	TGCGCCAGCAGCCGGAACAGGGTCTTAGGGGGCGAGCAGTACTTC	CASSRNRVLGGEQYF
TRBD2	TRBV5-4	TRBJ2-7	many	TGTGCCAGCAGCAGACCCGGGACTAGCGTTTACGAGCAGTACTTC	CASSRPGTSVYEQYF